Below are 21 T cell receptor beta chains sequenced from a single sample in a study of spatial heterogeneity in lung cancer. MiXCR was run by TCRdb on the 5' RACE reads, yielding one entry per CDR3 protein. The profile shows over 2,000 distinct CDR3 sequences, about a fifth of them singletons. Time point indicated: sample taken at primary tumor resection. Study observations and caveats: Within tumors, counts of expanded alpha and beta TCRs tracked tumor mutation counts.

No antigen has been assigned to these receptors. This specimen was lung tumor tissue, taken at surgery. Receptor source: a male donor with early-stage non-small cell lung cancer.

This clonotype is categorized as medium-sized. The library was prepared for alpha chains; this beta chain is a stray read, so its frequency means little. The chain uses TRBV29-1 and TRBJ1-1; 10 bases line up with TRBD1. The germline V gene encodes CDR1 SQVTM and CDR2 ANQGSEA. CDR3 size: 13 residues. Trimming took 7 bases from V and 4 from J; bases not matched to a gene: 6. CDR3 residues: CSGRDRGATEAFF. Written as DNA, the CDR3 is TGCAGCGGCAGGGACAGGGGAGCCACTGAAGCTTTCTTT. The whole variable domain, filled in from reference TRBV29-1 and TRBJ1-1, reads SAVISQKPSRDICQRGTSLTIQCQVDSQVTMMFWYRQQPGQSLTLIATANQGSEATYESGFVIDKFPISRPNLTFSTLTVSNMSPEDSSIYLCSGRDRGATEAFFGQGTRLTVV.

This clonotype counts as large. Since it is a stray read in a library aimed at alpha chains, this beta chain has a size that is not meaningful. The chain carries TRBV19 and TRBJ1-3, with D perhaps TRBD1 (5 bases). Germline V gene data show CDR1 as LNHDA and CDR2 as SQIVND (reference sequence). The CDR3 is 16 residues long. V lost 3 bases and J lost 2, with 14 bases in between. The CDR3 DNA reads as TGTGCCAGTAGTATCACGCCAGGGACCGCTGGAAACACCATATATTTT. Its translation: CASSITPGTAGNTIYF.

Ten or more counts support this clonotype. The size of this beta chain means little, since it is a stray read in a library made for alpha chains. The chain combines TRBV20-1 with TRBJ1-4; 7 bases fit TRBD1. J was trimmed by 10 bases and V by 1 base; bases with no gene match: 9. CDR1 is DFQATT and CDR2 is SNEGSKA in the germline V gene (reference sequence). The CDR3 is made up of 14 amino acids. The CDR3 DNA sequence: TGCAGTGCTAGAGTCCGGCAGGGGGTTAGAAAACTGTTTTTT. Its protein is CSARVRQGVRKLFF.

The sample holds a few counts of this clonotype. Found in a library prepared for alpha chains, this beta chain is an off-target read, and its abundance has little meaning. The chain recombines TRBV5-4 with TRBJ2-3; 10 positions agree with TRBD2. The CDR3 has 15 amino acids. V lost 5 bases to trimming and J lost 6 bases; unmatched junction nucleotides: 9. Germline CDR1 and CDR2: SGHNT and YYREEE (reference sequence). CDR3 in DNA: TGTGCCAGCAGGCTAGCGGGGGCCAATACGGATACGCAGTATTTT. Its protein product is CASRLAGANTDTQYF.

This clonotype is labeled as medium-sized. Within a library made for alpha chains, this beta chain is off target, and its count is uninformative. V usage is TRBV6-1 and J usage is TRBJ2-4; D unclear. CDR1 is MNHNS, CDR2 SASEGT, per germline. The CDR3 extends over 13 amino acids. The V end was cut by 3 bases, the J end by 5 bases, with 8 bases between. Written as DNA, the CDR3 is TGTGCCAGCAGTGAGTGGACCGAAAACATTCAGTACTTC. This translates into CASSEWTENIQYF.

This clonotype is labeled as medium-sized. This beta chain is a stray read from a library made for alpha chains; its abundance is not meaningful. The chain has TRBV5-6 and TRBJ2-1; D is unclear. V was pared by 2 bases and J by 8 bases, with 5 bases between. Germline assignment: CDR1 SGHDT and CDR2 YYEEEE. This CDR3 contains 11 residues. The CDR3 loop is CASSFRDEQFF. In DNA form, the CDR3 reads TGTGCCAGCAGCTTTAGAGATGAGCAGTTCTTC.

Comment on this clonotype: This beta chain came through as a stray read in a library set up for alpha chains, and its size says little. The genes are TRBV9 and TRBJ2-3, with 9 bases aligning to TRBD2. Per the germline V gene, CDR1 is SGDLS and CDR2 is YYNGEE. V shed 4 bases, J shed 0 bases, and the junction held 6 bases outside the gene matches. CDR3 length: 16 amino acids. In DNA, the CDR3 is TGTGCCAGCAGCTCAGCGGGGGGAGGCAGCACAGATACGCAGTATTTT. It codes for CASSSAGGGSTDTQYF.

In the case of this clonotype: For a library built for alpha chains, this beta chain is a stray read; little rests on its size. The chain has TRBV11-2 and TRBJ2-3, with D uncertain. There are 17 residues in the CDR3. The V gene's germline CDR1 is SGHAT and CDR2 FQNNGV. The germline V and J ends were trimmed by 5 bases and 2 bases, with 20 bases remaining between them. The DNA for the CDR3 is TGTGCCAGCAGCACGGGTTGGGTTGCAGATTCCACAGATACGCAGTATTTT. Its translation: CASSTGWVADSTDTQYF.

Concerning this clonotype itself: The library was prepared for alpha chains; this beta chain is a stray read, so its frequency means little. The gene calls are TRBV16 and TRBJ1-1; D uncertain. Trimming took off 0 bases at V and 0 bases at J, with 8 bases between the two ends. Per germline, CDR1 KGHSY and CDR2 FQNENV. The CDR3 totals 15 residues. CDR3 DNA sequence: TGTGCCAGCAGCCAATCAAAGGCTATGAACACTGAAGCTTTCTTT. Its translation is CASSQSKAMNTEAFF.

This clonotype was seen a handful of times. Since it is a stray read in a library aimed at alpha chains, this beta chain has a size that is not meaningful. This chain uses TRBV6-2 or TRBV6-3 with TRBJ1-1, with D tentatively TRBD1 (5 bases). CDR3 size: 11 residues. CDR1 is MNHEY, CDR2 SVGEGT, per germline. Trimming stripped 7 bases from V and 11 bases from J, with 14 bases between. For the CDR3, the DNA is TGTGCCAGCACCGATACAGGAGGGGCTTTCTTT. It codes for CASTDTGGAFF.

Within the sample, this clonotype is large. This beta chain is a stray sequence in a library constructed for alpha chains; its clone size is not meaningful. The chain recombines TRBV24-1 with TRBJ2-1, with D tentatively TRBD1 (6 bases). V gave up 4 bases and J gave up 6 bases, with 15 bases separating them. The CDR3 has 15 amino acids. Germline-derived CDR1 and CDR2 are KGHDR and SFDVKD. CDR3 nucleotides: TGTGCCACCAGTGACGCCGGCACAGGGATCAATGAGCAGTTCTTC. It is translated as CATSDAGTGINEQFF.

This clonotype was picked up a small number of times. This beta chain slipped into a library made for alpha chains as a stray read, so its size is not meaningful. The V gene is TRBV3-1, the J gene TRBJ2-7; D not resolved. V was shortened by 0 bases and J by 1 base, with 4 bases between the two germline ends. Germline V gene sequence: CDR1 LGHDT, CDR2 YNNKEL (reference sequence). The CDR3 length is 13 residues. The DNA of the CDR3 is TGTGCCAGCAGCCAAGATAATTCCTACGAGCAGTACTTC. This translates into CASSQDNSYEQYF.

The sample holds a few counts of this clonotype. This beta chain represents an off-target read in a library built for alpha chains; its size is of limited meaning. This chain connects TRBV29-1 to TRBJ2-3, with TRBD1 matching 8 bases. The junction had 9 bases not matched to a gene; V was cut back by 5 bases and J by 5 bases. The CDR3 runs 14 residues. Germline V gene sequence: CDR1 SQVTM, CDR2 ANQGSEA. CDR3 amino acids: CSVTTTGVGDTQYF. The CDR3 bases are TGCAGCGTTACGACGACAGGGGTCGGAGATACGCAGTATTTT.

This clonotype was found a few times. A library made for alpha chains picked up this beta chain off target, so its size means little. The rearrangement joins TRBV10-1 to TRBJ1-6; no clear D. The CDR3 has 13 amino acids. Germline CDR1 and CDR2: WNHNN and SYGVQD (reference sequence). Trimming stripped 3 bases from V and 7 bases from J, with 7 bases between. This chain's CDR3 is CASSEDGNSPLHF. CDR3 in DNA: TGCGCCAGCAGTGAAGATGGGAATTCACCCCTCCACTTT.

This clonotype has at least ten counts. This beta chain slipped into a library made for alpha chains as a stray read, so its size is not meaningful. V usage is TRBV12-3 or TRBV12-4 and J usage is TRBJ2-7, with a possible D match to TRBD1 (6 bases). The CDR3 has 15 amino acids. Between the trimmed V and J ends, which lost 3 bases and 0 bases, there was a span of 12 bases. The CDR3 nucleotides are TGTGCCAGCAGTTTGGAGGACAGCAGCTCCTACGAGCAGTACTTC. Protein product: CASSLEDSSSYEQYF.

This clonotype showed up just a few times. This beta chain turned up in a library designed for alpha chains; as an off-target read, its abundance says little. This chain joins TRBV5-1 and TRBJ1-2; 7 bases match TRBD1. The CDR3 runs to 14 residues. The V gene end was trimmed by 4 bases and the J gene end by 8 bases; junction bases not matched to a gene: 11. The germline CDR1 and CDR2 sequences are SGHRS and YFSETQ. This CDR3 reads CASSPGPTGEGYTF. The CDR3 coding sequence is TGCGCCAGCAGCCCAGGACCCACAGGGGAAGGCTACACCTTC. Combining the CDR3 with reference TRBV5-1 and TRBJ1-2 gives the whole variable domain KAGVTQTPRYLIKTRGQQVTLSCSPISGHRSVSWYQQTPGQGLQFLFEYFSETQRNKGNFPGRFSGRQFSNSRSEMNVSTLELGDSALYLCASSPGPTGEGYTFGSGTRLTVV.

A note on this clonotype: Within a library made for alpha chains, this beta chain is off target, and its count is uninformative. The CDR3, as DNA: TGTGCCAGCAGTCCGGGGACAGGGCGGACTGAAGCTTTCTTT. This encodes CASSPGTGRTEAFF. The chain combines TRBV12-3 or TRBV12-4 with TRBJ1-1; 9 positions agree with TRBD1. This CDR3 is 14 amino acids long. V lost 5 bases, J lost 5 bases, and 6 bases stayed unmatched.

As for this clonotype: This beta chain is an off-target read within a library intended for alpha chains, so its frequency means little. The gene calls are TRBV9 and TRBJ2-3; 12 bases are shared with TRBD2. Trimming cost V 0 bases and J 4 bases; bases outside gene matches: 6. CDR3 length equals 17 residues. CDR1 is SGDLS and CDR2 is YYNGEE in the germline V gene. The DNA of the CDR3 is TGTGCCAGCAGCGTAGCTAGCGGGGGGGCCCCGGCAGATACGCAGTATTTT. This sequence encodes CASSVASGGAPADTQYF.

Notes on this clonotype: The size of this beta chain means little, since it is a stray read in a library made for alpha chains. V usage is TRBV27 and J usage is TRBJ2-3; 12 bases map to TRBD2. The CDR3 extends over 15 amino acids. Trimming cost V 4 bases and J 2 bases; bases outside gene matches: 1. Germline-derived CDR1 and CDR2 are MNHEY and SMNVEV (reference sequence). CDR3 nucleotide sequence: TGTGCCAGCAGTTGGACTAGCGGGATCACAGATACGCAGTATTTT. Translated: CASSWTSGITDTQYF.

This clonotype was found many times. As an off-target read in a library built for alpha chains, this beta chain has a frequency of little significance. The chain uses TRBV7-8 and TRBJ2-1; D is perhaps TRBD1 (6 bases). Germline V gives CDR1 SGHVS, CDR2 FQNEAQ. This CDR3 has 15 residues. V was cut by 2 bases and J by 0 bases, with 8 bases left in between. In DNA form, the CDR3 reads TGTGCCAGCAGCTTACAGGGGAGCTCCTACAATGAGCAGTTCTTC. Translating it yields CASSLQGSSYNEQFF.

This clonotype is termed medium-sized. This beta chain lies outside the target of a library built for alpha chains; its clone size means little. The CDR3 here is CASSLPGRFYGYTF. DNA of the CDR3: TGTGCCAGCAGTCTCCCCGGGAGATTCTATGGCTACACCTTC. The J gene is TRBJ1-2, the V gene TRBV28; no firm D call. The CDR3 loop spans 14 amino acids. V lost 5 bases to trimming and J lost 4 bases, with 14 bases between them. Germline V gives CDR1 MDHEN, CDR2 SYDVKM.